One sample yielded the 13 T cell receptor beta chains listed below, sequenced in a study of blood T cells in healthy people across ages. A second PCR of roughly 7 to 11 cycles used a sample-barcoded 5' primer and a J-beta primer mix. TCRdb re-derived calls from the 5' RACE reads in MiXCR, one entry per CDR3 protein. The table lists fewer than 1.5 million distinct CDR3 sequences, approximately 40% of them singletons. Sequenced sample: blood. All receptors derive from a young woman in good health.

The CDR3 region has the DNA TGTGCCAGCAGTTTAGCCGGGGGCTTAGGTGGAGAGCAGTACTTC. Its protein product is CASSLAGGLGGEQYF. The rearrangement joins TRBV27 to TRBJ2-7; possibly TRBD1 or TRBD2 for D (6 bases each). Deletions cut 2 bases from V and 7 bases from J, with 18 bases between. Per germline, CDR1 MNHEY and CDR2 SMNVEV (reference sequence). CDR3 length: 15 residues.

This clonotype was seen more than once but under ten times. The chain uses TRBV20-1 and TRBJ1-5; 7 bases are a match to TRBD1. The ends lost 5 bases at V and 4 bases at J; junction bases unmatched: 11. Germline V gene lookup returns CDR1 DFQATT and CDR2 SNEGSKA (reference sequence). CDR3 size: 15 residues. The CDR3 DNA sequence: TGCAGTGCTTTACAGGGGACCTCGGGGAATCAGCCCCAGCATTTT. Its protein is CSALQGTSGNQPQHF.

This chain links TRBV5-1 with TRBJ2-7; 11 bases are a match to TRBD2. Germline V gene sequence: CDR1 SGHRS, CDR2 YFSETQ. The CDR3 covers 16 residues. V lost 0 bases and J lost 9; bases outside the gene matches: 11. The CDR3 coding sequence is TGCGCCAGCAGCTTGGGGGGCTCCGGGACTAGCGGAACGCAGTACTTC. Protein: CASSLGGSGTSGTQYF.

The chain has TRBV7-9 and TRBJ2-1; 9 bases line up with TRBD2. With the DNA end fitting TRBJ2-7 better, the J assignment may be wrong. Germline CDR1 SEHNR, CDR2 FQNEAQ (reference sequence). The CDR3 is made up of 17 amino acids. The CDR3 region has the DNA TGTGCCAGCAGCCCAAATCTAGCGGGGTTCTCCTACAATGGGCAGTACTTC. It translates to CASSPNLAGFSYNGQYF.

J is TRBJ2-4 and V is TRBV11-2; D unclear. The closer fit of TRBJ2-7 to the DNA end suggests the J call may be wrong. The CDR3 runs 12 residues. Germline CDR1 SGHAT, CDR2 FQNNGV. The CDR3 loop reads CASMNELYEQYF. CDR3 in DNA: TGTGCCAGCATGAACGAACTATACGAGCAGTACTTC.

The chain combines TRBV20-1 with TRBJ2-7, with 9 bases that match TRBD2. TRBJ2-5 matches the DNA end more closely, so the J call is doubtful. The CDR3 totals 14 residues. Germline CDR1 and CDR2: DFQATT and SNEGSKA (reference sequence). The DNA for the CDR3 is TGCAGTGCTAGAGAAGCGGGGGGCCGGGAGACCCAGTACTTC. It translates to CSAREAGGRETQYF.

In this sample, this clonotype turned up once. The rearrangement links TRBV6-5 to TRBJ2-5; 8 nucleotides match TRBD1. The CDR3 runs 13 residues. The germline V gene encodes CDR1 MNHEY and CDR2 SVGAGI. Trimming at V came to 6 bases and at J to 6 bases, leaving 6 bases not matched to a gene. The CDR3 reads CASSAGTGKTQYF. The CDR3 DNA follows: TGTGCCAGCAGCGCCGGGACAGGAAAGACCCAGTACTTC.

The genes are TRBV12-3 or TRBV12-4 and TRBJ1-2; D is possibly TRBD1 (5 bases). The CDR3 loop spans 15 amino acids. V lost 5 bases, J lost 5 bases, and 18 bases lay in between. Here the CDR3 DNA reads TGTGCCAGCAGTCCCCTCCCCAGGGAGGTATATGGCTACACCTTC. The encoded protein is CASSPLPREVYGYTF.

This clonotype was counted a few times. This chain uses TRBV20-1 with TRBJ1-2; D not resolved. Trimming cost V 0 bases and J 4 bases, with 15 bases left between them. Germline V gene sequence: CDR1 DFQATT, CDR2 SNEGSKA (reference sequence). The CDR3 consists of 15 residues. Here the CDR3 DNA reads TGCAGTGCTAGAGAAGGGTTGGGAGGGTTCTATGGCTACACCTTC. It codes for CSAREGLGGFYGYTF.

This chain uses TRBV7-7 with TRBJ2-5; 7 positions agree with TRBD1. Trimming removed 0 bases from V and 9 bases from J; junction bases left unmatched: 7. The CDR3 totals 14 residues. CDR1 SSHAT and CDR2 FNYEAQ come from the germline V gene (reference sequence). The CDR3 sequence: CASSLAGQVEAQYF. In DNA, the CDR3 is TGTGCCAGCAGCTTAGCAGGACAGGTGGAGGCCCAGTACTTC.

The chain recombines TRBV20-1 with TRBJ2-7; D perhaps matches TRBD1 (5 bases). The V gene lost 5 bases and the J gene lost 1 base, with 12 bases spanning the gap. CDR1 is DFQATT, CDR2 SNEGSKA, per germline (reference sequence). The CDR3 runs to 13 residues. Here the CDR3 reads CSACPGPSYEQYF. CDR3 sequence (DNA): TGCAGTGCTTGTCCAGGGCCATCCTACGAGCAGTACTTC.

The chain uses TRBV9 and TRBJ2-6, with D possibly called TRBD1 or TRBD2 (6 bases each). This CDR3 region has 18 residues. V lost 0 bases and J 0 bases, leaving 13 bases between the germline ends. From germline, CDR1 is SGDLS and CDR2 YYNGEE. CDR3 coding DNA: TGTGCCAGCAGCGTAGAGGGGGGACGCCTCTCTGGGGCCAACGTCCTGACTTTC. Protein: CASSVEGGRLSGANVLTF.

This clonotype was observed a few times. As DNA, the CDR3 is TGCAGTGCCATCCGAGTTGGCTCTGGGGCCAACGTCCTGACTTTC. Its protein product is CSAIRVGSGANVLTF. The gene calls are TRBV20-1 and TRBJ2-6; D not certain. The length of the CDR3 is 15 residues. Germline V lookup: CDR1 DFQATT, CDR2 SNEGSKA (reference sequence). V shed 6 bases and J shed 0 bases, with 12 bases lying between them.